These T cell receptor beta chains were read from a single sample in a study of long-term antiretroviral therapy in people with HIV. Sequencing was performed with immunoSEQ multiplex PCR; in TCRdb, only in-frame clones are kept and a portion is missing. Among some 21,000 clones listed, roughly four fifths were seen once. Sequencing used unsorted PBMCs, obtained 0.2 years after starting antiretroviral therapy. These receptors were collected from a woman in her thirties with HIV. CDR3s include the opening cysteine and the closing phenylalanine or tryptophan. The D gene is left open where the match is weak. Clone size is given for some rows only: seen once, a few or many times, or a class if the clone is expanded.

CDR3nt: TGTGCCAGCAGTGAAGCGATAAAACAGGGGGCACATGAAAAACTGTTTTTT; CDR3aa: CASSEAIKQGAHEKLFF; abundance: NA; d_gene: TRBD1; v_gene: TRBV6-1; j_gene: TRBJ1-4
CDR3nt: TGTGCCAGCAGCGCCGGATGGGGGTCCAGCCGGGGGGATTCACCCCTCCACTTT; CDR3aa: CASSAGWGSSRGDSPLHF; abundance: NA; d_gene: NA; v_gene: TRBV9; j_gene: TRBJ1-6
CDR3nt: TGTGCCAGCAGCGTAGGCCCACGGATTGATCCTGGAAACACCATATATTTT; CDR3aa: CASSVGPRIDPGNTIYF; abundance: NA; d_gene: NA; v_gene: TRBV9; j_gene: TRBJ1-3
CDR3nt: TGTGCCAGCAGCTTTAGTGGATCCCACTACAATGAGCAGTTCTTC; CDR3aa: CASSFSGSHYNEQFF; abundance: NA; d_gene: NA; v_gene: TRBV7-9; j_gene: TRBJ2-1
CDR3nt: TGTGCCAGCAGTGTGGGAGGGACGAAAGCTTTCTTT; CDR3aa: CASSVGGTKAFF; abundance: NA; d_gene: NA; v_gene: TRBV2; j_gene: TRBJ1-1
CDR3nt: TGTGCCAGCAGCCAGACTAGCGTAGCAGATACGCAGTATTTT; CDR3aa: CASSQTSVADTQYF; abundance: NA; d_gene: TRBD2; v_gene: TRBV4-2; j_gene: TRBJ2-3
CDR3nt: TGCGCCAGCAGCCAATTAACCAACAGGGGTCCCGGGGAGCTGTTTTTT; CDR3aa: CASSQLTNRGPGELFF; abundance: NA; d_gene: TRBD1; v_gene: TRBV5-1; j_gene: TRBJ2-2
CDR3nt: TGCAGCGCTTATGGACAGGGCAATGAGCAGTTCTTC; CDR3aa: CSAYGQGNEQFF; abundance: NA; d_gene: TRBD1; v_gene: TRBV29-1; j_gene: TRBJ2-1
CDR3nt: TGTGCCAGCTCACCACCGAGCGGGGGGTTATACAATGAGCAGTTCTTC; CDR3aa: CASSPPSGGLYNEQFF; abundance: NA; d_gene: TRBD2; v_gene: TRBV18; j_gene: TRBJ2-1
CDR3nt: TGTGCCAGCAGCTTGATGACGGGACGTCTGCCTTTT; CDR3aa: CASSLMTGRLPF; abundance: once; d_gene: NA; v_gene: TRBV5-8; j_gene: TRBJ1-4
CDR3nt: TGTGCCATCAGTGAATCCGGGGAGCTGTTTTTT; CDR3aa: CAISESGELFF; abundance: NA; d_gene: NA; v_gene: TRBV10-3; j_gene: TRBJ2-2
CDR3nt: TGTGCCAGCAGTTTCCCACTCAAAGGATTAACAAGGCCGGGGCGGGTTTTGAACACTGAAGCTTTCTTT; CDR3aa: CASSFPLKGLTRPGRVLNTEAFF; abundance: NA; d_gene: NA; v_gene: TRBV27; j_gene: TRBJ1-1
CDR3nt: TGCAGCGTTGACGAGGGTTGGACAGATACGCAGTATTTT; CDR3aa: CSVDEGWTDTQYF; abundance: NA; d_gene: NA; v_gene: TRBV29-1; j_gene: TRBJ2-3
CDR3nt: TGCGCCAGCAGCTTGCAAACTAGCGGGGGCACAGATACGCAGTATTTT; CDR3aa: CASSLQTSGGTDTQYF; abundance: NA; d_gene: TRBD2; v_gene: TRBV5-1; j_gene: TRBJ2-3
CDR3nt: TGTGCCAGCTCACCAGGGTCAGGGGCCACTAACTATGGCTACACCTTC; CDR3aa: CASSPGSGATNYGYTF; abundance: NA; d_gene: NA; v_gene: TRBV18; j_gene: TRBJ1-2
CDR3nt: TGTGCCAGTAGTGGTTCAGGACCCGGGGGCAATCAGCCCCAGCATTTT; CDR3aa: CASSGSGPGGNQPQHF; abundance: NA; d_gene: NA; v_gene: TRBV19; j_gene: TRBJ1-5
CDR3nt: TGTGCCAGCAGCTTAGGGAGGGGGGCAAACAATGAGCAGTTCTTC; CDR3aa: CASSLGRGANNEQFF; abundance: once; d_gene: NA; v_gene: TRBV7-8; j_gene: TRBJ2-1
CDR3nt: TGTGCCAGCAGTGAGGGGAGGAACAATCAGCCCCAGCATTTT; CDR3aa: CASSEGRNNQPQHF; abundance: NA; d_gene: NA; v_gene: TRBV28; j_gene: TRBJ1-5
CDR3nt: TGTGCCAGCAGCCATGGGGATAGCGGAGACAATGAGCAGTTCTTC; CDR3aa: CASSHGDSGDNEQFF; abundance: NA; d_gene: NA; v_gene: TRBV9; j_gene: TRBJ2-1
CDR3nt: TGTGCCTATTTAACAGGGGGCGCAGGCTATGGCTACACCTTC; CDR3aa: CAYLTGGAGYGYTF; abundance: NA; d_gene: TRBD1; v_gene: TRBV30; j_gene: TRBJ1-2
CDR3nt: TGCAGCGTTGTAGGCAGGGGCAGGTCGGGCACAGATACGCAGTATTTT; CDR3aa: CSVVGRGRSGTDTQYF; abundance: NA; d_gene: NA; v_gene: TRBV29-1; j_gene: TRBJ2-3
CDR3nt: TGTGCCTGGAGTGTAGACAGGGCCCATGGCTACACCTTC; CDR3aa: CAWSVDRAHGYTF; abundance: NA; d_gene: TRBD1; v_gene: TRBV30; j_gene: TRBJ1-2
CDR3nt: TGTGCCAGCAGTTTTCACAGGGCGTCAACTGAAGCTTTCTTT; CDR3aa: CASSFHRASTEAFF; abundance: NA; d_gene: NA; v_gene: TRBV27; j_gene: TRBJ1-1
CDR3nt: TGCGCCAGCAGTACTAGCGGGGGTTTAGAAGAGACCCAGTACTTC; CDR3aa: CASSTSGGLEETQYF; abundance: NA; d_gene: TRBD2; v_gene: TRBV5-1; j_gene: TRBJ2-5
CDR3nt: TGCGCCAGCAGCCCTTGGACTAGCGGGGGGCAATCCTACGAGCAGTACTTC; CDR3aa: CASSPWTSGGQSYEQYF; abundance: NA; d_gene: TRBD2; v_gene: TRBV4-1; j_gene: TRBJ2-7
CDR3nt: TGTGCCAGCTCACCGGTCGGGACAGGACTCCCTGAAGCTTTCTTT; CDR3aa: CASSPVGTGLPEAFF; abundance: NA; d_gene: TRBD1; v_gene: TRBV18; j_gene: TRBJ1-1
CDR3nt: TGTGCCAGCAGCCCTAAACCGAAGAACACTGAAGCTTTCTTT; CDR3aa: CASSPKPKNTEAFF; abundance: NA; d_gene: NA; v_gene: TRBV7-2; j_gene: TRBJ1-1
CDR3nt: TGCAGCGTTGTCATGCCTAGCGGCTCCTACAATGAGCAGTTCTTC; CDR3aa: CSVVMPSGSYNEQFF; abundance: NA; d_gene: TRBD2; v_gene: TRBV29-1; j_gene: TRBJ2-1
CDR3nt: TGTGCCAGCAGTTCCCCACAGGGCGGGGGAGAGACCCAGTACTTC; CDR3aa: CASSSPQGGGETQYF; abundance: NA; d_gene: NA; v_gene: TRBV27; j_gene: TRBJ2-5
CDR3nt: TGTGCCAGCAGCCCGGCCGGGACAGATTACACCGGGGAGCTGTTTTTT; CDR3aa: CASSPAGTDYTGELFF; abundance: NA; d_gene: TRBD1; v_gene: TRBV9; j_gene: TRBJ2-2
CDR3nt: TGTGCCAGCAGCGGACAGGGCAATGAGCAGTTCTTC; CDR3aa: CASSGQGNEQFF; abundance: NA; d_gene: TRBD1; v_gene: TRBV9; j_gene: TRBJ2-1
CDR3nt: TGTGCCAGCTCCTCCAGTCGGGTAACTGAAGCTTTCTTT; CDR3aa: CASSSSRVTEAFF; abundance: NA; d_gene: NA; v_gene: TRBV11-2; j_gene: TRBJ1-1
CDR3nt: TGTGCCGGTGGGGCACCCCTTTTGAGGGACACTGAAGCTTTCTTT; CDR3aa: CAGGAPLLRDTEAFF; abundance: once; d_gene: NA; v_gene: TRBV7-9; j_gene: TRBJ1-1
CDR3nt: TGTGCCAGCAGCCAGCCAGGGGGGAGCACAGATACGCAGTATTTT; CDR3aa: CASSQPGGSTDTQYF; abundance: few; d_gene: NA; v_gene: TRBV27; j_gene: TRBJ2-3
CDR3nt: TGTGCCAGCAGTCCGACAGGGGTGATCACCGGGGAGCTGTTTTTT; CDR3aa: CASSPTGVITGELFF; abundance: NA; d_gene: TRBD1; v_gene: TRBV27; j_gene: TRBJ2-2
CDR3nt: TGTGCCAGCAGCTTAGAGGGCCTCAATATTGATACGCAGTATTTT; CDR3aa: CASSLEGLNIDTQYF; abundance: NA; d_gene: NA; v_gene: TRBV5-4; j_gene: TRBJ2-3
CDR3nt: TGTGCCAGTAGTCTACAGGGGTCGAGCTCCTACGAGCAGTACTTC; CDR3aa: CASSLQGSSSYEQYF; abundance: NA; d_gene: TRBD1; v_gene: TRBV19; j_gene: TRBJ2-7